This passage covers 15 T cell receptor beta chains from one sample sequenced in a study of OX40 agonist ivuxolimab in advanced cancers. TCRdb keeps only in-frame clones here, not all; method: immunoSEQ multiplex PCR. In the table there are some 50,000 clones, approximately 89% of which are singletons. The material was CD4+ or CD8+ T cells sorted from blood, obtained in a trial of the OX40 agonist ivuxolimab. These receptors were collected from an adult with an advanced solid tumor such as melanoma, head and neck, liver or kidney cancer.

This chain uses TRBV5-6 with TRBJ1-5; maybe TRBD1 (6 bases). V lost 0 bases and J 4 bases, leaving 11 bases between the germline ends. The length of the CDR3 is 15 residues. The germline V gene encodes CDR1 SGHDT and CDR2 YYEEEE. CDR3 coding DNA: TGTGCCAGCAGCTTGGGGGGGCGCGGAAATCAGCCCCAGCATTTT. Encoded protein: CASSLGGRGNQPQHF.

The chain uses TRBV7-2 and TRBJ1-2; D may be TRBD1 (5 bases). Trimming pared 5 bases from V and 4 bases from J, leaving 14 bases between. Germline V CDR1 and CDR2: SGHTA, FQGNSA. The CDR3 covers 14 residues. The CDR3 DNA sequence: TGTGCCAGCAGCAACGCAGGGACGGGCTATGGCTACACCTTC. Protein sequence: CASSNAGTGYGYTF.

This clone has a handful of counts. This sequence joins TRBV19 and TRBJ1-5, with 10 bases that match TRBD1. V lost 10 bases to trimming and J lost 3 bases; unmatched junction nucleotides: 12. Germline CDR1 and CDR2: LNHDA and SQIVND (reference sequence). This CDR3 has 16 amino acids. CDR3: CANKIEDRGINQPQHF. The CDR3, as DNA: TGTGCCAATAAGATCGAGGACAGGGGGATCAATCAGCCCCAGCATTTT.

The J gene is TRBJ1-1, the V gene TRBV10-3, with unresolved D. The CDR3 runs to 16 residues. V was shortened by 3 bases and J by 3 bases, with 17 bases between the two germline ends. The germline V gene encodes CDR1 ENHRY and CDR2 SYGVKD. CDR3 coding DNA: TGTGCCATCAGTGACCTGGTGATCGAACCATACACTGAAGCTTTCTTT. Amino acids: CAISDLVIEPYTEAFF.

The rearrangement joins TRBV7-3 to TRBJ1-2; maybe TRBD1 (5 bases). CDR1 and CDR2 (germline): SGHTA, FQGTGA. The CDR3 spans 15 residues. Trimming took 4 bases from V and 8 from J, leaving 20 bases between them. DNA for the CDR3: TGTGCCAGCAGCTCCCCCCCCGACAGCAACGACGGCTACACCTTC. Its translation is CASSSPPDSNDGYTF.

This clone was recorded a few times. The chain uses TRBV7-8 and TRBJ2-3; 13 bases are shared with TRBD2. The germline CDR1 and CDR2 sequences are SGHVS and FQNEAQ. Trimming took 5 bases from V and 5 from J; bases not matched to a gene: 7. CDR3 length equals 16 residues. The CDR3 spells CASSLRTSGSGDTQYF. CDR3 nucleotide sequence: TGTGCCAGCAGCCTCCGGACTAGCGGGAGTGGAGATACGCAGTATTTT.

The chain employs TRBV19 and TRBJ1-3; D is ambiguous. CDR3 length equals 15 residues. The V gene lost 7 bases and the J gene lost 0 bases, with 13 bases spanning the gap. Germline CDR1 and CDR2: LNHDA and SQIVND (reference sequence). The CDR3 sequence is CASTPWESSGNTIYF. The DNA of the CDR3 is TGTGCCAGTACCCCCTGGGAGAGCTCTGGAAACACCATATATTTT.

The chain uses TRBV7-2 and TRBJ2-7; 7 nucleotides align to TRBD2. The V segment lost 1 base and the J segment 0 bases; nucleotides outside the gene matches: 3. Germline CDR1 reads SGHTA; CDR2 reads FQGNSA. The CDR3 runs to 15 residues. CDR3 bases: TGTGCCAGCAGCTTAGGAGCGGGGAGCTCCTACGAGCAGTACTTC. Protein: CASSLGAGSSYEQYF. The complete variable domain, with remaining parts taken from reference TRBV7-2 and TRBJ2-7, reads GAGVSQSPSNKVTEKGKDVELRCDPISGHTALYWYRQSLGQGLEFLIYFQGNSAPDKSGLPSDRFSAERTGGSVSTLTIQRTQQEDSAVYLCASSLGAGSSYEQYFGPGTRLTVT.

The rearrangement links TRBV29-1 to TRBJ2-5, with TRBD2 as a possible D gene (5 bases). Trimming left V 0 bases short and J 0 bases short, with 14 bases between. CDR3 length equals 16 residues. In germline, CDR1 is SQVTM, CDR2 ANQGSEA. CDR3 DNA: TGCAGCGTTGAAGATGGTCTAGCCACGTACCAAGAGACCCAGTACTTC. Protein sequence: CSVEDGLATYQETQYF.

The V call is TRBV2, the J call TRBJ2-2; TRBD1 matches at 9 bases. CDR3 size: 15 residues. V gave up 6 bases and J gave up 1 base; unmatched junction bases: 3. CDR1 is SNHLY and CDR2 is FYNNEI in the germline V gene. The CDR3 nucleotides are TGTGCCAGCAGAGGGACAGGGTGGAACACCGGGGAGCTGTTTTTT. Translated, it gives CASRGTGWNTGELFF.

V gene TRBV7-8 combines with J gene TRBJ2-5; TRBD2 matches 7 bases. Germline lookup yields CDR1 SGHVS and CDR2 FQNEAQ. V dropped 5 bases and J dropped 5; count of bases not matched to a gene: 8. The CDR3 has 14 residues. The CDR3 region has the DNA TGTGCCAGCAGCCCAGGAGCGGGGTGGGAGACCCAGTACTTC. Translated, it gives CASSPGAGWETQYF.

J is TRBJ2-7 and V is TRBV28; 8 bases match TRBD2. Germline V gene lookup returns CDR1 MDHEN and CDR2 SYDVKM. This CDR3 region has 13 residues. After removal of 8 bases from V and 1 base from J, the junction contained 4 bases not matched to a gene. Here the CDR3 reads CASRTSSSYEQYF. The CDR3 coding sequence is TGTGCCAGCCGGACTAGCTCATCCTACGAGCAGTACTTC.

This chain uses TRBV27 with TRBJ1-2; TRBD1 might be the D (5 bases). V was trimmed by 5 bases and J by 6 bases, leaving 22 bases between them. This CDR3 comprises 16 residues. Germline CDR1 and CDR2: MNHEY and SMNVEV (reference sequence). The CDR3 DNA reads as TGTGCCAGCAGTCAGTGGGGGACGAACGTATATAATGGCTACACCTTC. Protein: CASSQWGTNVYNGYTF.

The genes are TRBV2 and TRBJ1-5, with TRBD1 identical over 7 bases. CDR1 and CDR2 from the germline V gene are SNHLY and FYNNEI. Trimming removed 0 bases from V and 7 bases from J; junction bases left unmatched: 6. This CDR3 has 15 amino acids. This CDR3 reads CASSEAPTGVQPQHF. CDR3 DNA sequence: TGTGCCAGCAGTGAAGCCCCCACAGGGGTACAGCCCCAGCATTTT.

The chain recombines TRBV5-1 with TRBJ2-6, with D perhaps TRBD1 or TRBD2 (6 bases each). The CDR3 runs 17 residues. CDR1 is SGHRS, CDR2 YFSETQ, per germline. Trimming took off 7 bases at V and 0 bases at J, with 17 bases between the two ends. Here the CDR3 reads CASGLRTASSGANVLTF. CDR3 nucleotides: TGCGCCAGCGGACTACGGACAGCAAGCTCTGGGGCCAACGTCCTGACTTTC. The variable domain in full, completed from reference TRBV5-1 and TRBJ2-6, reads KAGVTQTPRYLIKTRGQQVTLSCSPISGHRSVSWYQQTPGQGLQFLFEYFSETQRNKGNFPGRFSGRQFSNSRSEMNVSTLELGDSALYLCASGLRTASSGANVLTFGAGSRLTVL.